The 21 T cell receptor beta chains presented below share a single source sample, sequenced in a study of blood T cell repertoires in COVID-19. TCRdb keeps only in-frame clones here, not all; method: immunoSEQ multiplex PCR. The sample shows approximately 450,000 clones, approximately 90% of them seen only once. The sample consisted of PBMCs or T cells enriched from blood (not recorded which). Source of these receptors: a woman aged 18-30 years with acute COVID-19.

The gene calls are TRBV7-6 and TRBJ1-3; D uncertain. The germline CDR1 and CDR2 sequences are SGHVS and FNYEAQ. This CDR3 has 15 amino acids. Trimming cost V 6 bases and J 2 bases, with 14 bases left between them. This CDR3 reads CASSQTSLPGNTIYF. DNA for the CDR3: TGTGCCAGCAGTCAGACGTCACTACCTGGAAACACCATATATTTT.

The CDR3 here is CASSPTQSSGNTIYF. CDR3 DNA sequence: TGTGCCAGCAGCCCGACACAATCATCTGGAAACACCATATATTTT. The V gene is TRBV28, the J gene TRBJ1-3, with D hard to call. This CDR3 has 15 residues. Germline V gives CDR1 MDHEN, CDR2 SYDVKM. V was trimmed by 6 bases and J by 1 base, leaving 13 bases between them.

The genes are TRBV10-3 and TRBJ2-7, with TRBD2 matching 11 bases. In germline, CDR1 is ENHRY, CDR2 SYGVKD. The length of the CDR3 is 18 residues. V gave up 0 bases and J gave up 1 base; unmatched junction bases: 8. The CDR3 spells CAISESGQTSGISYEQYF. The CDR3 DNA is TGTGCCATCAGTGAGTCGGGACAGACTAGCGGGATATCCTACGAGCAGTACTTC.

The rearrangement joins TRBV27 to TRBJ2-7; 8 bases align to TRBD2. After removal of 2 bases from V and 10 bases from J, the junction contained 10 bases not matched to a gene. CDR1 is MNHEY, CDR2 SMNVEV, per germline (reference sequence). CDR3 length: 14 residues. In DNA, the CDR3 is TGTGCCAGCAGTTTAGGAGGTGCGGGAGGCCCTCAGTACTTC. This gives the protein CASSLGGAGGPQYF.

The chain joins TRBV27 to TRBJ1-5; D may be TRBD1 (5 bases). Germline assignment: CDR1 MNHEY and CDR2 SMNVEV (reference sequence). V shed 0 bases and J shed 5 bases, with 11 bases lying between them. This CDR3 contains 15 residues. The CDR3 reads CASSLSGGMDQPQHF. The CDR3 DNA sequence: TGTGCCAGCAGTTTATCGGGGGGGATGGATCAGCCCCAGCATTTT.

This clone was observed once. The V and J genes are TRBV28 and TRBJ1-6, with D hard to call. The CDR3 totals 14 residues. Deletions cut 7 bases from V and 10 bases from J, with 17 bases between. Germline V gene sequence: CDR1 MDHEN, CDR2 SYDVKM. In DNA form, the CDR3 reads TGTGCCAGCACAATGACTCTTATACGGTCACCCCTCCACTTT. This translates into CASTMTLIRSPLHF.

The chain joins TRBV5-1 to TRBJ2-1; no clear D gene. V was pared by 4 bases and J by 6 bases, with 29 bases between. This CDR3 has 19 residues. Germline CDR1 SGHRS, CDR2 YFSETQ. The CDR3 coding sequence is TGCGCCAGCAGCGACCCCGGCGACACCGAAGTGGCAGAGCCCAATGAGCAGTTCTTC. Amino acid sequence: CASSDPGDTEVAEPNEQFF.

The CDR3 coding sequence is TGTGCCAGCAGTTTTGCGGGCAATGAGCAGTTCTTC. It yields the protein CASSFAGNEQFF. This chain uses TRBV12-3 or TRBV12-4 with TRBJ2-1; D perhaps matches TRBD2 (5 bases). The CDR3 is 12 amino acids. V lost 3 bases and J lost 6, with 6 bases in between.

The table lists this clone with a count of one. This chain links TRBV13 with TRBJ2-3; TRBD2 matches 11 bases. CDR3 length: 14 residues. Germline V CDR1 and CDR2: PRHDT, FYEKMQ (reference sequence). V dropped 10 bases and J dropped 6; count of bases not matched to a gene: 9. This CDR3 is CATLSGRAIDTQYF. CDR3 nucleotide sequence: TGTGCCACCCTTAGCGGGAGGGCCATTGATACGCAGTATTTT. Full variable domain (rest looked up from reference TRBV13 and TRBJ2-3): AAGVIQSPRHLIKEKRETATLKCYPIPRHDTVYWYQQGPGQDPQFLISFYEKMQSDKGSIPDRFSAQQFSDYHSELNMSSLELGDSALYFCATLSGRAIDTQYFGPGTRLTVL.

This chain links TRBV7-6 with TRBJ2-7; 8 bases align to TRBD2. The CDR3 length is 15 residues. V dropped 5 bases and J dropped 1; count of bases not matched to a gene: 7. CDR1 SGHVS and CDR2 FNYEAQ come from the germline V gene. CDR3 DNA: TGTGCCAGCAGCCCGAGCTCGGGGGGGTCCTACGAGCAGTACTTC. Amino acid sequence: CASSPSSGGSYEQYF. The full variable domain, with the rest looked up from reference TRBV7-6 and TRBJ2-7, is GAGVSQSPRYKVTKRGQDVALRCDPISGHVSLYWYRQALGQGPEFLTYFNYEAQQDKSGLPNDRFSAERPEGSISTLTIQRTEQRDSAMYRCASSPSSGGSYEQYFGPGTRLTVT.

The chain recombines TRBV28 with TRBJ2-1; TRBD2 matches 12 bases. CDR3 length equals 18 residues. J gave up 0 bases and V 6 bases, and 9 bases lay outside the gene matches. CDR1 and CDR2 (germline): MDHEN, SYDVKM. The CDR3 spells CASRATSGSLSSYNEQFF. The CDR3, as DNA: TGTGCCAGCAGAGCGACTAGCGGGAGTTTGAGCTCCTACAATGAGCAGTTCTTC.

This chain joins TRBV5-4 and TRBJ1-4; D call uncertain. This CDR3 is 12 amino acids long. Germline CDR1 and CDR2: SGHNT and YYREEE (reference sequence). V was shortened by 0 bases and J by 7 bases, with 4 bases between the two germline ends. The CDR3 DNA follows: TGTGCCAGCAGCTTGGCCGGTGAAAAACTGTTTTTT. Residues: CASSLAGEKLFF.

For the CDR3, the DNA is TGTGCCAGCAGTCCGCACACCTCTGGGGCCAACGTCCTGACTTTC. Translation: CASSPHTSGANVLTF. The chain joins TRBV6-2 or TRBV6-3 to TRBJ2-6; no firm D call. V lost 5 bases, J lost 0 bases, and 8 bases lay in between. The CDR3 is made up of 15 amino acids. Looked up from germline, CDR1 is MNHEY and CDR2 is SVGEGT.

The CDR3 DNA follows: TGTGCCAGCAGGCACCAGGGATACGGAAACACCATATATTTT. It translates to CASRHQGYGNTIYF. This sequence joins TRBV25-1 and TRBJ1-3; D may be TRBD1 (5 bases). Trimming took 6 bases from V and 4 from J, leaving 13 bases between them. Looked up from germline, CDR1 is MGHDK and CDR2 is SYGVNS. This CDR3 spans 14 amino acids. Supplemented by reference TRBV25-1 and TRBJ1-3, the full variable domain reads EADIYQTPRYLVIGTGKKITLECSQTMGHDKMYWYQQDPGMELHLIHYSYGVNSTEKGDLSSESTVSRIRTEHFPLTLESARPSHTSQYLCASRHQGYGNTIYFGEGSWLTVV.

The CDR3 region is CSAHIYGYTF. The CDR3 nucleotides read TGCAGTGCTCACATATATGGCTACACCTTC. The chain recombines TRBV20-1 with TRBJ1-2; no clear D gene. From germline, CDR1 is DFQATT and CDR2 SNEGSKA (reference sequence). This CDR3 comprises 10 residues. The V end lost 5 bases, the J end lost 5 bases, and 6 bases lay between the germline ends.

With respect to this clone: With a much larger clone just one base away, this may be a read error. V usage is TRBV7-9 and J usage is TRBJ1-2, with 9 bases lining up with TRBD1. The CDR3 runs to 14 residues. J lost 3 bases, V lost 5 bases, and 4 bases had no gene match. Germline V lookup: CDR1 SEHNR, CDR2 FQNEAQ (reference sequence). CDR3: CASSPRDRDYGYTF. CDR3 in DNA: TGTGCCAGCAGCCCCCGGGACAGGGACTATGGCTACACCTTC.

Notes on this clone: Mismatch with germline at one junction end may stem from a read error. V usage is TRBV5-5 and J usage is TRBJ1-1; D is undetermined. Per the germline V gene, CDR1 is SGHKS and CDR2 is YYEKEE (reference sequence). The CDR3 totals 9 residues. The CDR3 bases are TGTGCCAGCAGTCCCAAGGAGGGTTTT. It is translated as CASSPKEGF.

The chain has TRBV4-1 and TRBJ2-5; the match to TRBD1 covers 7 bases. J gave up 3 bases and V 3 bases, and 4 bases lay outside the gene matches. CDR3 length: 14 residues. CDR1 and CDR2 from the germline V gene are MGHRA and YSYEKL. This CDR3 is CASSHIQGKETQYF. CDR3 nucleotides: TGCGCCAGCAGCCATATACAGGGGAAAGAGACCCAGTACTTC.

In its sample, this clone was seen once. This sequence joins TRBV5-6 and TRBJ1-2; D gene ambiguous. With 3 bases removed from V and 5 bases from J, the gap between germline ends came to 14 bases. Germline lookup yields CDR1 SGHDT and CDR2 YYEEEE. The CDR3 is 14 amino acids. This CDR3 reads CASSWTRTDYGYTF. As DNA, the CDR3 is TGTGCCAGCAGCTGGACTCGGACTGATTATGGCTACACCTTC.

In its sample, this clone was seen once. The rearrangement uses TRBV28 and TRBJ2-7; TRBD1 agrees at 11 bases. Germline V gene lookup returns CDR1 MDHEN and CDR2 SYDVKM. The CDR3 is 16 residues long. The ends lost 9 bases at V and 0 bases at J; junction bases unmatched: 10. CDR3 in DNA: TGTGCCAGGGACAGGGGGCGAGCGGGAGGCTCCTACGAGCAGTACTTC. Its translation is CARDRGRAGGSYEQYF.

The chain links TRBV5-1 to TRBJ2-1; TRBD1 matches 11 bases. With V trimmed by 1 base and J by 6 bases, 6 bases remained unmatched. The CDR3 covers 16 residues. Looked up from germline, CDR1 is SGHRS and CDR2 is YFSETQ. The CDR3 DNA is TGCGCCAGCAGCTTGATAGGGACAGGGGGACGCAATGAGCAGTTCTTC. This sequence encodes CASSLIGTGGRNEQFF.